A single sample is the source of the 30 T cell receptor beta chains below, sequenced in a study of beta chain features in type 1 diabetes. The sequenced template was cDNA made from the entire isolated RNA. Sequencing used immunoSEQ multiplex PCR; TCRdb keeps in-frame clones, though not all of them. The profile shows over 100,000 clones, 30% to 40% of them singletons. The sequencing input was stem cell memory CD4+ T cells from blood. The source is a woman younger than 35 in good health.

The rearrangement uses TRBV6-1 and TRBJ2-3; possibly TRBD2 for D (6 bases). The V gene's germline CDR1 is MNHNS and CDR2 SASEGT. The CDR3 sequence is 17 residues long. Trimming stripped 3 bases from V and 2 bases from J, with 18 bases between. The CDR3 protein is CASSDWASATSTDTQYF. The CDR3 DNA follows: TGTGCCAGCAGTGATTGGGCTAGCGCGACCTCCACAGATACGCAGTATTTT.

The chain links TRBV9 to TRBJ2-1, with D perhaps matching TRBD2 (6 bases). V shed 4 bases and J shed 4 bases, with 18 bases lying between them. The CDR3 sequence is 16 residues long. In germline, CDR1 is SGDLS, CDR2 YYNGEE. The DNA for the CDR3 is TGTGCCAGCAGCCCCCGCCTAGCGAATTTGTACAATGAGCAGTTCTTC. Protein: CASSPRLANLYNEQFF.

The V call is TRBV18, the J call TRBJ1-1, with 8 positions matching TRBD1. This CDR3 region has 12 residues. The germline V gene has CDR1 KGHSH and CDR2 LQKENI. V shed 4 bases, J shed 6 bases, and the junction held 1 base outside the gene matches. The DNA for the CDR3 is TGTGCCAGCTCACTGGACAGGGCTGAAGCTTTCTTT. It encodes CASSLDRAEAFF.

The chain recombines TRBV5-4 with TRBJ2-7; 13 bases are shared with TRBD2. CDR3 length: 17 amino acids. With V trimmed by 0 bases and J by 6 bases, 9 bases remained unmatched. Germline V lookup: CDR1 SGHNT, CDR2 YYREEE (reference sequence). The CDR3 loop reads CASSLARTSGSVGEQYF. CDR3 bases: TGTGCCAGCAGCTTGGCCCGGACTAGCGGGAGCGTTGGCGAGCAGTACTTC.

This chain uses TRBV6-4 with TRBJ2-1, with 10 bases identical to TRBD2. Germline CDR1 and CDR2: MRHNA and SNTAGT. The CDR3 length is 17 residues. V was pared by 4 bases and J by 7 bases, with 13 bases of the junction left unmatched. This CDR3 reads CASSVRGLAIVSNEQFF. CDR3 sequence (DNA): TGTGCCAGCAGTGTTCGGGGACTAGCGATAGTTTCAAATGAGCAGTTCTTC.

The chain employs TRBV6-6 and TRBJ1-2; 7 bases fit TRBD1. V was pared by 6 bases and J by 1 base, with 5 bases of the junction left unmatched. The germline V gene has CDR1 MNHNY and CDR2 SVGAGI (reference sequence). The CDR3 length is 14 residues. The CDR3 region is CASSRQGVNYGYTF. In DNA, the CDR3 is TGTGCCAGCAGCCGACAGGGTGTTAACTATGGCTACACCTTC.

The chain couples TRBV6-6 to TRBJ1-1, with D perhaps TRBD1 (6 bases). V was shortened by 7 bases and J by 5 bases, with 17 bases between the two germline ends. The CDR3 has 14 residues. In germline, CDR1 is MNHNY, CDR2 SVGAGI (reference sequence). CDR3 region: CASKPTGSMTEAFF. In DNA, the CDR3 is TGTGCCAGCAAGCCTACAGGGTCTATGACTGAAGCTTTCTTT.

The J gene is TRBJ2-1, the V gene TRBV5-4; 7 positions agree with TRBD2. Germline V gene sequence: CDR1 SGHNT, CDR2 YYREEE (reference sequence). This CDR3 spans 16 amino acids. Trimming removed 2 bases from V and 4 bases from J; junction bases left unmatched: 9. The CDR3, as DNA: TGTGCCAGCAGCTTAAGACTAGCTAGCGTGTACAATGAGCAGTTCTTC. Its protein product is CASSLRLASVYNEQFF.

The count of this clone is one. This chain links TRBV11-2 with TRBJ2-7; 9 nucleotides line up with TRBD2. The V gene end was trimmed by 2 bases and the J gene end by 0 bases; junction bases not matched to a gene: 8. This CDR3 has 17 amino acids. CDR1 and CDR2 (germline): SGHAT, FQNNGV. Here the CDR3 DNA reads TGTGCCAGCAGCTTATCTAGCGGGATCTACCTCTCCTACGAGCAGTACTTC. As protein: CASSLSSGIYLSYEQYF.

This clone has just a few counts. This chain joins TRBV29-1 and TRBJ2-1, with D maybe TRBD1 (5 bases). The CDR3 has 16 residues. Germline V lookup: CDR1 SQVTM, CDR2 ANQGSEA. Trimming left V 1 base short and J 3 bases short, with 16 bases between. CDR3 residues: CSVEVARTKDYNEQFF. DNA for the CDR3: TGCAGCGTTGAAGTGGCTCGGACAAAAGACTACAATGAGCAGTTCTTC.

The chain uses TRBV7-9 and TRBJ1-5; D remains ambiguous. Germline loops: CDR1 SEHNR, CDR2 FQNEAQ (reference sequence). The CDR3 is made up of 13 amino acids. The V end lost 2 bases, the J end lost 5 bases, and 7 bases lay between the germline ends. This CDR3 reads CASSLSGDQPQHF. CDR3 DNA sequence: TGTGCCAGCAGCTTATCCGGGGATCAGCCCCAGCATTTT.

The chain uses TRBV5-1 and TRBJ1-3; D unresolved. Germline CDR1 SGHRS, CDR2 YFSETQ. This CDR3 is built from 15 residues. V was trimmed by 0 bases and J by 0 bases, leaving 7 bases between them. The CDR3 sequence is CASSLADSSGNTIYF. The CDR3 DNA follows: TGCGCCAGCAGCTTGGCCGATAGCTCTGGAAACACCATATATTTT.

The rearrangement links TRBV28 to TRBJ1-5, with D perhaps matching TRBD1 (6 bases). V shed 3 bases and J shed 1 base, with 13 bases lying between them. The CDR3 covers 16 residues. In germline, CDR1 is MDHEN, CDR2 SYDVKM. DNA for the CDR3: TGTGCCAGCAGTTTGCTGACAGGTACAAGCAATCAGCCCCAGCATTTT. Its protein is CASSLLTGTSNQPQHF.

The chain recombines TRBV5-1 with TRBJ2-3; TRBD2 is a possible D gene (6 bases). V was clipped by 4 bases and J by 4 bases, with 10 bases between them. The germline V gene encodes CDR1 SGHRS and CDR2 YFSETQ. The CDR3 contains 13 residues. The CDR3 loop is CASSLSGADTQYF. The CDR3 DNA sequence: TGCGCCAGCAGCCTTTCGGGGGCAGATACGCAGTATTTT. The variable domain in full, with the rest retrieved from reference TRBV5-1 and TRBJ2-3, is KAGVTQTPRYLIKTRGQQVTLSCSPISGHRSVSWYQQTPGQGLQFLFEYFSETQRNKGNFPGRFSGRQFSNSRSEMNVSTLELGDSALYLCASSLSGADTQYFGPGTRLTVL.

The sample holds a few counts of this clone. The V call is TRBV7-2, the J call TRBJ2-6; D perhaps matches TRBD2 (5 bases). V was cut by 5 bases and J by 2 bases, with 19 bases left in between. Germline values: CDR1 SGHTA, CDR2 FQGNSA. The CDR3 totals 18 residues. As DNA, the CDR3 is TGTGCCAGCAGCAGACCCCGGGGTAACGGACCTGGGGCCAACGTCCTGACTTTC. This sequence encodes CASSRPRGNGPGANVLTF.

The chain links TRBV5-1 to TRBJ2-7; D not resolved. V was cut by 3 bases and J by 3 bases, with 19 bases left in between. The CDR3 is made up of 16 amino acids. Germline V CDR1 and CDR2: SGHRS, YFSETQ. CDR3 sequence: CASSSSPPPSFYEQYF. DNA for the CDR3: TGCGCCAGCAGCTCGAGTCCCCCTCCTTCTTTCTACGAGCAGTACTTC.

This clone turned up a few times. The chain employs TRBV28 and TRBJ1-5; the D is unclear. This CDR3 is built from 13 residues. In germline, CDR1 is MDHEN, CDR2 SYDVKM. Trimming removed 3 bases from V and 4 bases from J, with 7 bases in between. The CDR3 nucleotides are TGTGCCAGCAGTTTTGGCCGAAATCAGCCCCAGCATTTT. It translates to CASSFGRNQPQHF.

The V and J genes are TRBV30 and TRBJ2-2, with TRBD1 matching 10 bases. The V and J ends lost 5 bases and 8 bases, in that order; junction bases with no gene match: 8. The CDR3 is 14 amino acids. The germline CDR1 and CDR2 sequences are GTSNPN and SVGIG (reference sequence). As DNA, the CDR3 is TGTGCCTGGGCGCGGGACAGGGGAGCAGGGGAGCTGTTTTTT. Its protein product is CAWARDRGAGELFF.

This clone was observed a handful of times. The J gene is TRBJ2-1, the V gene TRBV7-2; the match to TRBD2 covers 9 bases. V gave up 1 base and J gave up 2 bases; unmatched junction bases: 3. From germline, CDR1 is SGHTA and CDR2 FQGNSA. The CDR3 loop spans 16 amino acids. CDR3 sequence (DNA): TGTGCCAGCAGCTTAGTTTCTAGCGGGACCTACAATGAGCAGTTCTTC. This encodes CASSLVSSGTYNEQFF.

In its sample, this clone was seen a few times. This chain connects TRBV2 to TRBJ2-7; TRBD2 matches at 8 bases. The CDR3 totals 13 residues. The germline CDR1 and CDR2 sequences are SNHLY and FYNNEI. The V segment lost 2 bases and the J segment 9 bases; nucleotides outside the gene matches: 6. The CDR3 region is CASSERGGLWQYF. The CDR3 nucleotides are TGTGCCAGCAGTGAACGGGGGGGGCTTTGGCAGTACTTC.

The chain has TRBV25-1 and TRBJ2-3; possibly TRBD2 for D (6 bases). There are 15 residues in the CDR3. Deletions cut 9 bases from V and 0 bases from J, with 16 bases between. Germline V gene sequence: CDR1 MGHDK, CDR2 SYGVNS. The DNA of the CDR3 is TGTGCCAGTGCTAGCGCTAGGACTAGCACAGATACGCAGTATTTT. Encoded protein: CASASARTSTDTQYF.

The chain recombines TRBV11-2 with TRBJ2-1; 14 nucleotides align to TRBD2. The length of the CDR3 is 16 residues. V dropped 3 bases and J dropped 8; count of bases not matched to a gene: 6. In germline, CDR1 is SGHAT, CDR2 FQNNGV. The chain's CDR3 is CASSLTTSGRGDEQFF. The CDR3 DNA reads as TGTGCCAGCAGCTTGACGACTAGCGGGAGGGGTGATGAGCAGTTCTTC. The whole variable domain, remainder taken from reference TRBV11-2 and TRBJ2-1, is EAGVAQSPRYKIIEKRQSVAFWCNPISGHATLYWYQQILGQGPKLLIQFQNNGVVDDSQLPKDRFSAERLKGVDSTLKIQPAKLEDSAVYLCASSLTTSGRGDEQFFGPGTRLTVL.

This clone turned up a few times. The chain is built from TRBV9 and TRBJ2-1, with TRBD1 matching 10 bases. Trimming at V came to 3 bases and at J to 8 bases, leaving 11 bases not matched to a gene. The CDR3 is 16 residues long. Germline CDR1 SGDLS, CDR2 YYNGEE. As DNA, the CDR3 is TGTGCCAGCAGCGCAACCACCGGGACAGGGGTCCATGAGCAGTTCTTC. It specifies CASSATTGTGVHEQFF.

A few counts support this clone. This chain joins TRBV10-2 and TRBJ2-7; 9 bases are a match to TRBD1. Trimming at V came to 6 bases and at J to 3 bases, leaving 6 bases not matched to a gene. The length of the CDR3 is 14 residues. Germline V gene lookup returns CDR1 WSHSY and CDR2 SAAADI. The CDR3 DNA sequence: TGCGCCAGCAGGCGGGACAGGGTTATCTACGAGCAGTACTTC. Protein: CASRRDRVIYEQYF.

The CDR3: CASSIDGMNTGELFF. CDR3 coding DNA: TGTGCCAGTAGTATAGACGGGATGAACACCGGGGAGCTGTTTTTT. This chain joins TRBV19 and TRBJ2-2; D possibly corresponds to TRBD2 (5 bases). This CDR3 spans 15 amino acids. From germline, CDR1 is LNHDA and CDR2 SQIVND (reference sequence). V was pared by 0 bases and J by 1 base, with 6 bases between.

This chain connects TRBV30 to TRBJ2-7; possible D gene TRBD2, 6 bases. The CDR3 totals 16 residues. The V end lost 2 bases, the J end lost 4 bases, and 21 bases lay between the germline ends. CDR1 is GTSNPN, CDR2 SVGIG, per germline (reference sequence). The CDR3 reads CAWSPGWRVRRYEQYF. In DNA, the CDR3 is TGTGCCTGGAGTCCCGGGTGGAGGGTTCGTCGTTACGAGCAGTACTTC. The whole variable domain, remainder taken from reference TRBV30 and TRBJ2-7, is SQTIHQWPATLVQPVGSPLSLECTVEGTSNPNLYWYRQAAGRGLQLLFYSVGIGQISSEVPQNLSASRPQDRQFILSSKKLLLSDSGFYLCAWSPGWRVRRYEQYFGPGTRLTVT.

This clone appeared a few times. The CDR3 reads CASSEDLRFAGELFF. In DNA, the CDR3 is TGTGCCAGCAGTGAAGATCTCAGGTTCGCCGGGGAGCTGTTTTTT. V and J are TRBV6-1 and TRBJ2-2; D is ambiguous. The CDR3 extends over 15 amino acids. Trimming stripped 1 base from V and 6 bases from J, with 12 bases between. Germline CDR1 is MNHNS and CDR2 is SASEGT.

V usage is TRBV5-1 and J usage is TRBJ2-1, with TRBD2 matching over 8 bases. V gave up 0 bases and J gave up 8 bases; unmatched junction bases: 7. The CDR3 is 15 amino acids. Germline CDR1 SGHRS, CDR2 YFSETQ. The CDR3 loop reads CASSLATGGRDEQFF. Here the CDR3 DNA reads TGCGCCAGCAGCTTGGCAACGGGAGGGCGGGATGAGCAGTTCTTC.

The V and J genes are TRBV4-3 and TRBJ1-3; no definite D call. This CDR3 region has 13 residues. V shed 0 bases and J shed 4 bases, with 4 bases lying between them. Germline CDR1 is LGHNA and CDR2 is YSLEER. CDR3 nucleotide sequence: TGCGCCAGCAGCCAAGATAGAGGAAACACCATATATTTT. Encoded protein: CASSQDRGNTIYF.

The rearrangement links TRBV5-6 to TRBJ2-5; D is possibly TRBD2 (6 bases). Per germline, CDR1 SGHDT and CDR2 YYEEEE. With 4 bases removed from V and 5 bases from J, the gap between germline ends came to 9 bases. The CDR3 length is 12 residues. CDR3 nucleotides: TGTGCCAGCAGCACCCGGGGGGAGACCCAGTACTTC. Its translation is CASSTRGETQYF.